Listed below are T cell receptor beta chains from one sample, sequenced in a study of blood T cell repertoires in COVID-19. The method was immunoSEQ multiplex PCR; TCRdb's version includes in-frame clones alone and lacks a portion of them. The table includes around 31,000 clones, roughly nine tenths detected once. The sequenced sample was peripheral blood. These receptors were taken from an elderly man with acute or convalescent COVID-19. Each CDR3 is given with its conserved first and last residue. Fields, in order: J gene, V gene, CDR3 protein.

TRBJ2-5 TRBV29-1 CSVEGQDQETQYF
TRBJ2-3 TRBV7-2 CASSLGAGGPFDTQYF
TRBJ1-5 TRBV19 CAIRGSNQPQHF
TRBJ2-3 TRBV7-2 CASSFSREVGDTQYF
TRBJ1-5 TRBV4-1 CASSQGGGGYSNQPQHF
TRBJ2-1 TRBV6-6 CASSLGQSTEQFF
TRBJ2-3 TRBV3-1/TRBV3-2 CASSQEPGSTDTQYF
TRBJ2-7 TRBV19 CASSIGLGQPVYEQYF
TRBJ2-7 TRBV18 CASSLTGTRSYEQYF
TRBJ2-2 TRBV7-9 CASRIAGGLDTGELFF
TRBJ1-2 TRBV7-9 CASSLALGQSYGYTF
TRBJ2-7 TRBV5-4 CASSLAINDEQYF
TRBJ2-1 TRBV28 CASSFLDREGEQFF